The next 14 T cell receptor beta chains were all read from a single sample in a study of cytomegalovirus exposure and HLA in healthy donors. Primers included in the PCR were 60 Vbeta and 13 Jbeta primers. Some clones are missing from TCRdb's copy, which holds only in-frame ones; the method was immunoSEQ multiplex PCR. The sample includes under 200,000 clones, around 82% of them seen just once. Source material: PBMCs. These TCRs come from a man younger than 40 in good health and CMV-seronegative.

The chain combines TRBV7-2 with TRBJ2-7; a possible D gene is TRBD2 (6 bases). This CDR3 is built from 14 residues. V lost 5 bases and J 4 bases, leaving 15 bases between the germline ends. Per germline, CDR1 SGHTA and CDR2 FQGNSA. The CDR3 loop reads CASSLRREPYEQYF. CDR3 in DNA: TGTGCCAGCAGCCTAAGGAGGGAGCCATACGAGCAGTACTTC.

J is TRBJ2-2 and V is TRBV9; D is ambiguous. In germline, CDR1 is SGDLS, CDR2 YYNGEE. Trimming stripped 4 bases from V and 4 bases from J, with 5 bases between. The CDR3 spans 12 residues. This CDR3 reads CASSLSTGELFF. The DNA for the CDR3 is TGTGCCAGCAGCCTCAGCACCGGGGAGCTGTTTTTT.

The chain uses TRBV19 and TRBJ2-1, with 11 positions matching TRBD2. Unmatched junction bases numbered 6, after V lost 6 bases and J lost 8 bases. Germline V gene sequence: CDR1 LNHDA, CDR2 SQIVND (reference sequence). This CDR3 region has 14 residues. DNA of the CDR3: TGTGCCAGTAGACCCGGACTAGCGGGCTATGAGCAGTTCTTC. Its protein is CASRPGLAGYEQFF. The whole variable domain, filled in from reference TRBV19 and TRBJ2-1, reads DGGITQSPKYLFRKEGQNVTLSCEQNLNHDAMYWYRQDPGQGLRLIYYSQIVNDFQKGDIAEGYSVSREKKESFPLTVTSAQKNPTAFYLCASRPGLAGYEQFFGPGTRLTVL.

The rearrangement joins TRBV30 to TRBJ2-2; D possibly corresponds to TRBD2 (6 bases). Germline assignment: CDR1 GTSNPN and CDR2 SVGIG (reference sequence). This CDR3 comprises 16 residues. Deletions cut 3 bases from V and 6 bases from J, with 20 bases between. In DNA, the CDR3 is TGTGCCTGGAGCCTAGGGAGGCCTAGCGTGTCCGGGGAGCTGTTTTTT. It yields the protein CAWSLGRPSVSGELFF.

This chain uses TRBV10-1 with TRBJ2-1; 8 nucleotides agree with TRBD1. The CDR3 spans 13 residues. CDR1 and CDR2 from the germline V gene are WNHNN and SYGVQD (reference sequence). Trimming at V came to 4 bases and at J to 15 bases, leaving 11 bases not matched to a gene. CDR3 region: CASSGTTGGSAFF. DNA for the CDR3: TGCGCCAGCAGTGGGACAACAGGGGGTTCTGCGTTCTTC.

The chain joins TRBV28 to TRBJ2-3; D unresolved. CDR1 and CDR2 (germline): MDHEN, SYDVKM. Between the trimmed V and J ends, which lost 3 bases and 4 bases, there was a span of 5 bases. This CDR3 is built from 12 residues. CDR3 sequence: CASSFPSDTQYF. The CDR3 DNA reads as TGTGCCAGCAGTTTCCCTTCAGATACGCAGTATTTT.

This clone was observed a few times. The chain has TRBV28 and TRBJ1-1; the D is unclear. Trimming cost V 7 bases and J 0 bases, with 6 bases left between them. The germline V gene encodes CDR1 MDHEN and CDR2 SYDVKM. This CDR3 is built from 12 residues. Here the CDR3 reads CASTPMNTEAFF. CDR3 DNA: TGTGCCAGCACTCCTATGAACACTGAAGCTTTCTTT.

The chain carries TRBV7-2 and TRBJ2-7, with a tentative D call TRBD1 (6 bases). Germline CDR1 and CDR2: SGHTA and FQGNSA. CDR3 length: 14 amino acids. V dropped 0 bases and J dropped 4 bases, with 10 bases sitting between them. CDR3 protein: CASSLAAQGYEQYF. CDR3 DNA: TGTGCCAGCAGCTTAGCAGCCCAGGGGTACGAGCAGTACTTC.

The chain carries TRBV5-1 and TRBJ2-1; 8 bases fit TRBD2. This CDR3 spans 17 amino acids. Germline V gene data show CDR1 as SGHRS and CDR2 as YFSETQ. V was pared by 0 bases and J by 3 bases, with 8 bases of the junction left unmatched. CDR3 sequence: CASSLEILAGLYNEQFF. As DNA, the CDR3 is TGCGCCAGCAGCTTGGAAATTCTAGCGGGCCTCTACAATGAGCAGTTCTTC.

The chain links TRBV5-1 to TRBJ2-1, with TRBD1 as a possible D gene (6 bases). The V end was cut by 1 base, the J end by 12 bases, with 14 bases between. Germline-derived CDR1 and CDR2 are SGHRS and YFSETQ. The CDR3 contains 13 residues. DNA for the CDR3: TGCGCCAGCAGCTTGCAACAGGGCCACGGGCAGTTCTTC. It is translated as CASSLQQGHGQFF. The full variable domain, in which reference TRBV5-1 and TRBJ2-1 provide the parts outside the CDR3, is KAGVTQTPRYLIKTRGQQVTLSCSPISGHRSVSWYQQTPGQGLQFLFEYFSETQRNKGNFPGRFSGRQFSNSRSEMNVSTLELGDSALYLCASSLQQGHGQFFGPGTRLTVL.

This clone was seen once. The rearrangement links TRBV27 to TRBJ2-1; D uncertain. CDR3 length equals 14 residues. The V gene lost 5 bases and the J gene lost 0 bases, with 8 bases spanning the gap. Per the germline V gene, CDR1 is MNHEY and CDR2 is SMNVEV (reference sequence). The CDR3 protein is CASSHRSSYNEQFF. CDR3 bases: TGTGCCAGCAGTCATAGGAGCTCCTACAATGAGCAGTTCTTC.

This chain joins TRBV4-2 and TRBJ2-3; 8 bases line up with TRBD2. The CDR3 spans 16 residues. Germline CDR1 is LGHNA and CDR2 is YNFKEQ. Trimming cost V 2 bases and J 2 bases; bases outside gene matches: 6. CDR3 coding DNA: TGTGCCAGCAGCCAATCCCGGACTAGCTCCACAGATACGCAGTATTTT. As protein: CASSQSRTSSTDTQYF.

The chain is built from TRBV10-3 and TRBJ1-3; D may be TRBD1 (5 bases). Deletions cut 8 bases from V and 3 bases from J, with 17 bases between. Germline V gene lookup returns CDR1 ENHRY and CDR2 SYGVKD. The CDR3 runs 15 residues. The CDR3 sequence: CAIGRTPQDGNTIYF. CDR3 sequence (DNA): TGTGCCATCGGACGGACACCTCAAGATGGAAACACCATATATTTT.

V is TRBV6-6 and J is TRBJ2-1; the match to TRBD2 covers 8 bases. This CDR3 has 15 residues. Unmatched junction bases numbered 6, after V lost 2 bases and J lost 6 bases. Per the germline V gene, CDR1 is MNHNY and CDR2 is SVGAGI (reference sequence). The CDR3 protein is CASSYQRGLGNEQFF. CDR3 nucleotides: TGTGCCAGCAGTTACCAGAGGGGACTAGGCAATGAGCAGTTCTTC.